The 21 T cell receptor beta chains listed next were all sequenced from one sample in a study of neurological immune-mediated disorders. From the 5' RACE reads, TCRdb called clonotypes with MiXCR, one entry per CDR3 protein. The sample records tens of thousands of distinct CDR3 sequences, roughly a tenth being singletons. Time point indicated: longitudinal time-point 1 (baseline). The sequencing input was PBMCs. The receptors originated from a man aged 25 to 45 in good health.

Turning to this clonotype: This may arise from a read error, as a much more abundant clone is one base away. The V and J genes are TRBV7-2 and TRBJ1-1; no definite D call. The CDR3 extends over 13 amino acids. Germline V gene sequence: CDR1 SGHTA, CDR2 FQGNSA. V lost 4 bases and J 7 bases, leaving 13 bases between the germline ends. The CDR3 reads CASSSNRAFEAFF. The CDR3 DNA reads TGTGCCAGCAGCTCGAACAGAGCCTTTGAAGCTTTCTTT. Using reference TRBV7-2 and TRBJ1-1 for the parts outside the CDR3, the full variable domain is GAGVSQSPSNKVTEKGKDVELRCDPISGHTALYWYRQSLGQGLEFLIYFQGNSAPDKSGLPSDRFSAERTGGSVSTLTIQRTQQEDSAVYLCASSSNRAFEAFFGQGTRLTVV.

This clonotype has at least ten counts. The V gene is TRBV5-1, the J gene TRBJ1-4; a weak D match, TRBD1 (6 bases). Germline assignment: CDR1 SGHRS and CDR2 YFSETQ. CDR3 length equals 16 residues. Trimming took off 4 bases at V and 5 bases at J, with 18 bases between the two ends. The CDR3 loop is CASSPMVTGGNEKLFF. CDR3 bases: TGCGCCAGCAGCCCCATGGTGACAGGCGGAAATGAAAAACTGTTTTTT.

This clonotype was recorded many times. The J gene is TRBJ1-4, the V gene TRBV20-1, with D maybe TRBD1 (6 bases). In germline, CDR1 is DFQATT, CDR2 SNEGSKA (reference sequence). Trimming left V 3 bases short and J 3 bases short, with 11 bases between. CDR3 length equals 14 residues. CDR3 in amino acids: CSASTQGPNEKLFF. The CDR3 coding sequence is TGCAGTGCTAGTACCCAGGGGCCTAATGAAAAACTGTTTTTT.

The sample holds many counts of this clonotype. The chain is built from TRBV30 and TRBJ2-6; 10 nucleotides align to TRBD1. V lost 8 bases, J lost 7 bases, and 5 bases stayed unmatched. This CDR3 comprises 13 residues. Per the germline V gene, CDR1 is GTSNPN and CDR2 is SVGIG (reference sequence). The CDR3 DNA reads as TGTGCCAGACGACAGGGGGCAGCCAACGTCCTGACTTTC. Translation: CARRQGAANVLTF.

This clonotype was recorded once. This rearrangement joins TRBV3-1 to TRBJ2-7; D is unresolved. This CDR3 has 15 amino acids. CDR1 LGHDT and CDR2 YNNKEL come from the germline V gene (reference sequence). V was trimmed by 4 bases and J by 4 bases, leaving 17 bases between them. This CDR3 reads CASSPRTVIGYEQYF. The CDR3 DNA is TGTGCCAGCAGCCCGAGGACCGTTATTGGGTACGAGCAGTACTTC.

This clonotype was found many times. The genes are TRBV4-1 and TRBJ2-1, with 9 bases lining up with TRBD2. The CDR3 consists of 13 residues. Germline CDR1 and CDR2: MGHRA and YSYEKL. The V and J ends lost 3 bases and 9 bases, in that order; junction bases with no gene match: 3. The CDR3 region has the DNA TGCGCCAGCAGCCAGGGACTAGCTTTTGAGCAGTTCTTC. As protein: CASSQGLAFEQFF.

This clonotype appeared many times. The chain is built from TRBV12-3 or TRBV12-4 and TRBJ2-7; 12 bases agree with TRBD2. The CDR3 consists of 16 residues. With 3 bases clipped from V and 0 bases from J, the junction kept 3 bases outside the gene matches. In DNA form, the CDR3 reads TGTGCCAGCAGTTTCGCGACTAGCGGGAGCTCCTACGAGCAGTACTTC. This translates into CASSFATSGSSYEQYF.

This clonotype occurred many times. The rearrangement joins TRBV5-1 to TRBJ2-1; 9 bases agree with TRBD2. The CDR3 consists of 15 residues. Trimming at V came to 5 bases and at J to 3 bases, leaving 6 bases not matched to a gene. CDR1 and CDR2 from the germline V gene are SGHRS and YFSETQ. The CDR3 region is CASSYVSGGYNEQFF. CDR3 DNA: TGCGCCAGCAGTTACGTTAGCGGGGGCTACAATGAGCAGTTCTTC.

This clonotype was seen at least ten times. The chain combines TRBV28 with TRBJ2-7, with TRBD1 matching 8 bases. Germline loops: CDR1 MDHEN, CDR2 SYDVKM. This CDR3 has 15 residues. After removal of 6 bases from V and 3 bases from J, the junction contained 10 bases not matched to a gene. The CDR3 loop reads CASRSRTGIDYEQYF. The CDR3 bases are TGTGCCAGCAGAAGCCGGACAGGGATCGACTACGAGCAGTACTTC.

This clonotype is medium-sized. The chain carries TRBV5-1 and TRBJ1-1, with D hard to call. Germline V lookup: CDR1 SGHRS, CDR2 YFSETQ. The CDR3 covers 16 residues. Between the trimmed V and J ends, which lost 7 bases and 3 bases, there was a span of 22 bases. In DNA form, the CDR3 reads TGCGCCAGCTCAGCTGTTGCCCACCAGGTAGACACTGAAGCTTTCTTT. This translates into CASSAVAHQVDTEAFF.

This clonotype has at least ten counts. The rearrangement links TRBV5-1 to TRBJ1-4, with 8 positions matching TRBD1. The germline gives CDR1 SGHRS, CDR2 YFSETQ. This CDR3 is 16 amino acids long. The J segment lost 2 bases and the V segment lost 4 bases, leaving 7 bases of the junction unmatched. The CDR3 loop is CASSPGTGFTNEKLFF. CDR3 nucleotide sequence: TGCGCCAGCAGCCCCGGGACAGGTTTTACTAATGAAAAACTGTTTTTT.

This clonotype was observed at least ten times. The junction differs from germline at one of its ends, possibly a read error. The chain carries TRBV11-3 and TRBJ2-3; the D gene is possibly TRBD1 (5 bases). The CDR3 contains 13 residues. Germline V gives CDR1 SGHNT, CDR2 YENEEA. CDR3 coding DNA: TGTGCCAGCAGCGCGCAGGGCGGCGATACGCATTATTTT. This codes for CASSAQGGDTHYF.

This clonotype was seen a single time. This could be a read error, since a much larger clone is one nucleotide away. This chain connects TRBV20-1 to TRBJ2-7, with no clear D. The CDR3 is 13 residues long. Trimming removed 0 bases from V and 4 bases from J, with 10 bases in between. CDR1 is DFQATT, CDR2 SNEGSKA, per germline (reference sequence). The CDR3 DNA reads as TGCAGTGCTAGAGATGAATTTGGGTACGAGCAGTACTTC. It is translated as CSARDEFGYEQYF.

This clonotype was counted many times. The J gene is TRBJ1-2, the V gene TRBV29-1, with D perhaps matching TRBD1 (5 bases). Trimming removed 2 bases from V and 4 bases from J, with 11 bases in between. CDR3 size: 13 residues. The V gene's germline CDR1 is SQVTM and CDR2 ANQGSEA. CDR3 sequence: CSVERGAGYGYTF. CDR3 nucleotide sequence: TGCAGCGTTGAAAGAGGGGCGGGCTATGGCTACACCTTC.

The table lists this clonotype with many counts. The rearrangement joins TRBV6-6 to TRBJ1-5; 11 bases fit TRBD1. Germline V lookup: CDR1 MNHNY, CDR2 SVGAGI (reference sequence). V shed 5 bases, J shed 5 bases, and the junction held 2 bases outside the gene matches. The CDR3 totals 14 residues. This chain's CDR3 is CASSGQGAHQPQHF. CDR3 nucleotide sequence: TGTGCCAGCAGTGGACAGGGGGCGCATCAGCCCCAGCATTTT.

This clonotype was seen ten or more times. V and J are TRBV4-1 and TRBJ2-1, with 10 bases that match TRBD2. V lost 1 base and J lost 9; bases outside the gene matches: 6. The CDR3 has 15 residues. CDR1 and CDR2 (germline): MGHRA, YSYEKL. This CDR3 is CASSQASGSLGEQFF. As DNA, the CDR3 is TGCGCCAGCAGCCAAGCTAGCGGGAGTTTAGGTGAGCAGTTCTTC.

In this sample, this clonotype turned up many times. V gene TRBV29-1 combines with J gene TRBJ1-2; 8 bases agree with TRBD1. This CDR3 region has 13 residues. Germline V lookup: CDR1 SQVTM, CDR2 ANQGSEA. After removal of 4 bases from V and 7 bases from J, the junction contained 8 bases not matched to a gene. The CDR3 protein is CSVVQGARFGYTF. In nucleotides, the CDR3 is TGCAGCGTTGTGCAGGGGGCGCGTTTTGGCTACACCTTC. Combining the CDR3 with reference TRBV29-1 and TRBJ1-2 gives the whole variable domain SAVISQKPSRDICQRGTSLTIQCQVDSQVTMMFWYRQQPGQSLTLIATANQGSEATYESGFVIDKFPISRPNLTFSTLTVSNMSPEDSSIYLCSVVQGARFGYTFGSGTRLTVV.

The table lists this clonotype with many counts. The chain has TRBV7-9 and TRBJ2-7, with D perhaps matching TRBD2 (6 bases). This CDR3 region has 14 residues. The germline V gene encodes CDR1 SEHNR and CDR2 FQNEAQ (reference sequence). V gave up 6 bases and J gave up 4 bases, with 16 bases separating them. CDR3 protein: CASRDGGTSYEQYF. In DNA form, the CDR3 reads TGTGCCAGCAGGGACGGCGGGACTTCATACGAGCAGTACTTC.

This clonotype was recorded many times. The chain joins TRBV7-6 to TRBJ1-1; D possibly corresponds to TRBD1 (5 bases). Trimming pared 6 bases from V and 0 bases from J, leaving 14 bases between. CDR1 is SGHVS, CDR2 FNYEAQ, per germline. This CDR3 is 15 amino acids long. The CDR3 sequence is CASSPLPGVNTEAFF. The CDR3 nucleotides read TGTGCCAGCAGTCCGCTGCCGGGGGTGAACACTGAAGCTTTCTTT.

This clonotype came up many times. The rearrangement links TRBV20-1 to TRBJ2-5; 9 bases agree with TRBD2. V lost 1 base, J lost 7 bases, and 10 bases stayed unmatched. Germline V CDR1 and CDR2: DFQATT, SNEGSKA (reference sequence). The CDR3 sequence is 15 residues long. This CDR3 is CSARAGGRGTGTQYF. The CDR3 DNA is TGCAGTGCTAGAGCCGGCGGGAGGGGCACAGGGACCCAGTACTTC.

Many counts were recorded for this clonotype. The chain has TRBV5-1 and TRBJ2-7; 11 nucleotides agree with TRBD2. The CDR3 contains 16 residues. Trimming cost V 1 base and J 6 bases; bases outside gene matches: 9. The germline CDR1 and CDR2 sequences are SGHRS and YFSETQ. The CDR3 region has the DNA TGCGCCAGCAGCTTGAATATAGCGGGAGGGCTTCTCGAGCAGTACTTC. This codes for CASSLNIAGGLLEQYF.